Listed here is a single TCR beta chain. Its specificity is not known. The CDR3 is 12 residues long. V gave up 2 bases and J gave up 9 bases, with 8 bases separating them. CDR1 is MGHRA and CDR2 is YSYEKL in the germline V gene. This specimen comes from a study of cytomegalovirus exposure and HLA in healthy donors. The study, taken as a whole, reports: Association of a missense DCLRE1C variant with TCR beta V- and J-gene trimming was reported in a later analysis.

The primer mix had 60 Vbeta and 13 Jbeta primers. Here immunoSEQ multiplex PCR was the method, and the copy in TCRdb shows in-frame clones only, minus some. This sample carries tens of thousands of clones, with 3% to 4% going to the ten biggest clones. The rearrangement joins TRBV4-1 to TRBJ1-5; D unclear. Sequencing input: PBMCs. The sequence derives from a man younger than 35 in good health and CMV-seropositive. CDR3 sequence: CASSQLLGPQHF. In nucleotides, the CDR3 is TGCGCCAGCAGCCAACTCCTCGGGCCCCAGCATTTT.